The 29 T cell receptor beta chains below come from one sample, sequenced in a study of cytomegalovirus exposure and HLA in healthy donors. 13 Jbeta primers and 60 Vbeta primers were used for the PCR. Sequenced by immunoSEQ multiplex PCR; TCRdb stores in-frame clones only, minus some. The repertoire includes approximately 180,000 clones, about four fifths of them detected once, and 1.5% to 2% sits in the top ten. Sequencing was done on a sample of PBMCs. The receptor source for this set is a woman aged 45-59 years in good health and CMV-seronegative.

The V gene is TRBV27, the J gene TRBJ2-7; D is uncertain. Germline V gene lookup returns CDR1 MNHEY and CDR2 SMNVEV (reference sequence). V shed 2 bases and J shed 0 bases, with 14 bases lying between them. The CDR3 is 16 residues long. DNA of the CDR3: TGTGCCAGCAGTTTAGGGCCCCCCCAGCTCTCCTACGAGCAGTACTTC. It codes for CASSLGPPQLSYEQYF.

V gene TRBV10-3 combines with J gene TRBJ2-7; 9 nucleotides match TRBD1. The CDR3 sequence is 16 residues long. Trimming cost V 10 bases and J 2 bases; bases outside gene matches: 15. Per germline, CDR1 ENHRY and CDR2 SYGVKD. The CDR3 loop is CATTQTLDRGTYEQYF. In DNA, the CDR3 is TGTGCCACCACACAAACCCTGGACAGGGGAACCTACGAGCAGTACTTC.

The rearrangement links TRBV27 to TRBJ1-5; D call uncertain. There are 15 residues in the CDR3. Trimming took off 5 bases at V and 7 bases at J, with 18 bases between the two ends. CDR1 is MNHEY and CDR2 is SMNVEV in the germline V gene (reference sequence). CDR3: CASSPLQVLDQPQHF. CDR3 coding DNA: TGTGCCAGCAGTCCCCTTCAGGTTTTAGACCAGCCCCAGCATTTT.

This clone came up a few times. This sequence joins TRBV9 and TRBJ2-2; D is perhaps TRBD2 (5 bases). The CDR3 has 13 residues. Between the trimmed V and J ends, which lost 0 bases and 8 bases, there was a span of 8 bases. Germline V CDR1 and CDR2: SGDLS, YYNGEE. The CDR3 here is CASSVVEGGELFF. DNA for the CDR3: TGTGCCAGCAGCGTAGTTGAGGGAGGGGAGCTGTTTTTT.

This clone appeared a few times. The chain is built from TRBV6-6 and TRBJ2-5, with unresolved D. The V gene lost 2 bases and the J gene lost 5 bases, with 12 bases spanning the gap. CDR3 length: 14 amino acids. Germline CDR1 MNHNY, CDR2 SVGAGI (reference sequence). The CDR3 loop reads CASSYGAAVETQYF. The CDR3 region has the DNA TGTGCCAGCAGTTACGGAGCCGCGGTGGAGACCCAGTACTTC.

V is TRBV27 and J is TRBJ1-2; a possible D gene is TRBD1 (5 bases). This CDR3 comprises 14 residues. Deletions cut 6 bases from V and 5 bases from J, with 16 bases between. The germline gives CDR1 MNHEY, CDR2 SMNVEV (reference sequence). The CDR3 spells CASRDGAGVYGYTF. The CDR3 region has the DNA TGTGCCAGCAGAGATGGGGCAGGTGTTTATGGCTACACCTTC.

The chain combines TRBV2 with TRBJ1-5, with TRBD1 identical over 10 bases. Germline V gene data show CDR1 as SNHLY and CDR2 as FYNNEI. With 4 bases clipped from V and 4 bases from J, the junction kept 10 bases outside the gene matches. The CDR3 is 17 residues long. The CDR3 here is CASSARDRGLRNQPQHF. The CDR3 region has the DNA TGTGCCAGCAGTGCCAGAGACAGGGGGCTCAGGAATCAGCCCCAGCATTTT.

The genes are TRBV14 and TRBJ2-7, with 12 bases matching TRBD2. Germline loops: CDR1 SGHDN, CDR2 FVKESK. V shed 2 bases, J shed 4 bases, and the junction held 6 bases outside the gene matches. The CDR3 totals 16 residues. CDR3 residues: CASSQLAGGPSYEQYF. In DNA form, the CDR3 reads TGTGCCAGCAGCCAACTAGCGGGAGGGCCCTCGTACGAGCAGTACTTC.

This clone turned up a few times. V usage is TRBV7-2 and J usage is TRBJ1-1; D unresolved. This CDR3 is built from 14 residues. The germline V gene encodes CDR1 SGHTA and CDR2 FQGNSA. The ends were cut back, 3 bases at V and 0 bases at J, with 8 bases in the middle. The CDR3 DNA reads as TGTGCCAGCAGCTTGCGTCGGTTGAACACTGAAGCTTTCTTT. It is translated as CASSLRRLNTEAFF.

V and J are TRBV5-6 and TRBJ2-5; D possibly corresponds to TRBD2 (5 bases). The J call may not be correct, given that the DNA end is closer to TRBJ2-7. Germline lookup yields CDR1 SGHDT and CDR2 YYEEEE. There are 14 residues in the CDR3. The CDR3 nucleotides read TGTGCCAGCAGCTTCTTGGGATTACTAGGCGAGCAGTACTTC. Translated: CASSFLGLLGEQYF.

A remark on this clone: The same CDR3 is also encoded by other DNA sequences in this sample. This chain connects TRBV19 to TRBJ1-1, with 10 bases that match TRBD1. The CDR3 runs 14 residues. Germline assignment: CDR1 LNHDA and CDR2 SQIVND (reference sequence). V trimming: 4 bases; J trimming: 5 bases; junction bases outside the gene matches: 4. In DNA form, the CDR3 reads TGTGCCAGTAGTACTCGGACAGGGGGTACTGAAGCTTTCTTT. Translated: CASSTRTGGTEAFF.

The V call is TRBV6-5, the J call TRBJ1-2; tentative D call: TRBD1 (5 bases). Looked up from germline, CDR1 is MNHEY and CDR2 is SVGAGI. This CDR3 has 15 residues. V dropped 2 bases and J dropped 8 bases, with 18 bases sitting between them. The CDR3 DNA follows: TGTGCCAGCAGTTACGGGGGGGACGCTACTTCCGGCTACACCTTC. It codes for CASSYGGDATSGYTF.

This clone was seen once. The rearrangement uses TRBV29-1 and TRBJ1-2; 11 bases line up with TRBD1. With 1 base clipped from V and 3 bases from J, the junction kept 4 bases outside the gene matches. The CDR3 is made up of 15 amino acids. Germline lookup yields CDR1 SQVTM and CDR2 ANQGSEA. Here the CDR3 DNA reads TGCAGCGTTGAAGGGGACAGGGGGGGGGACTATGGCTACACCTTC. Protein: CSVEGDRGGDYGYTF.

This sequence joins TRBV28 and TRBJ2-7; the match to TRBD2 covers 14 bases. This CDR3 is 17 amino acids long. The germline V gene has CDR1 MDHEN and CDR2 SYDVKM. The J segment lost 7 bases and the V segment lost 5 bases, leaving 13 bases of the junction unmatched. The CDR3 here is CASSQGLAGESLREQYF. CDR3 coding DNA: TGTGCCAGCAGTCAGGGACTAGCGGGAGAGAGCCTACGTGAGCAGTACTTC. Together with reference TRBV28 and TRBJ2-7, the CDR3 gives the full variable domain: DVKVTQSSRYLVKRTGEKVFLECVQDMDHENMFWYRQDPGLGLRLIYFSYDVKMKEKGDIPEGYSVSREKKERFSLILESASTNQTSMYLCASSQGLAGESLREQYFGPGTRLTVT.

This clone has just one count. V is TRBV14 and J is TRBJ1-1; TRBD1 matches at 8 bases. With 4 bases clipped from V and 5 bases from J, the junction kept 15 bases outside the gene matches. This CDR3 comprises 17 residues. Germline loops: CDR1 SGHDN, CDR2 FVKESK. CDR3 bases: TGTGCCAGCAGCCTCCGCAGGGGGCGAGATTTGAGAACTGAAGCTTTCTTT. Protein sequence: CASSLRRGRDLRTEAFF.

For this clone: Distinct nucleotide sequences in the sample also encode this CDR3. This chain links TRBV5-4 with TRBJ2-7, with D perhaps TRBD1 (5 bases). Germline CDR1 reads SGHNT; CDR2 reads YYREEE (reference sequence). V shed 0 bases and J shed 4 bases, with 11 bases lying between them. This CDR3 has 14 amino acids. CDR3 sequence: CASSLGQGGYEQYF. Written as DNA, the CDR3 is TGTGCCAGCAGCTTGGGGCAGGGTGGATACGAGCAGTACTTC.

The gene calls are TRBV5-8 and TRBJ1-5; D gene unclear. V gave up 0 bases and J gave up 2 bases, with 6 bases separating them. Germline CDR1 SGHTS, CDR2 YDEGEE. CDR3 length equals 14 residues. Written as DNA, the CDR3 is TGTGCCAGCAGCTTGGGCAGCGGCAATCAGCCCCAGCATTTT. The encoded protein is CASSLGSGNQPQHF.

This clone occurred a few times. V usage is TRBV6-5 and J usage is TRBJ2-5; no definite D call. Looked up from germline, CDR1 is MNHEY and CDR2 is SVGAGI. V was pared by 5 bases and J by 4 bases, with 14 bases between. The CDR3 length is 14 residues. For the CDR3, the DNA is TGTGCCAGCAGTCCGTCTCGGCGAGGAGAGACCCAGTACTTC. Amino acids: CASSPSRRGETQYF.

The chain recombines TRBV11-1 with TRBJ2-3; no clear D gene. Trimming removed 3 bases from V and 0 bases from J, with 10 bases in between. Germline lookup yields CDR1 SGHAT and CDR2 FQDESV (reference sequence). The CDR3 is 15 amino acids. The CDR3 nucleotides are TGTGCCAGCAGCTTTTCACTGATTAGCACAGATACGCAGTATTTT. It is translated as CASSFSLISTDTQYF.

The CDR3 sequence is CASRTGGRVNTEAFF. The CDR3 nucleotides are TGTGCCAGCAGGACAGGGGGCAGGGTGAACACTGAAGCTTTCTTT. V is TRBV28 and J is TRBJ1-1; 10 positions match TRBD1. The germline gives CDR1 MDHEN, CDR2 SYDVKM. The V gene end was trimmed by 6 bases and the J gene end by 0 bases; junction bases not matched to a gene: 4. CDR3 length: 15 amino acids.

This chain joins TRBV19 and TRBJ2-3; TRBD1 matches at 10 bases. The germline gives CDR1 LNHDA, CDR2 SQIVND (reference sequence). The CDR3 loop spans 17 amino acids. V lost 5 bases and J lost 5; bases outside the gene matches: 13. CDR3 amino acids: CASSALTGTGDGDTQYF. DNA of the CDR3: TGTGCCAGTAGTGCACTGACCGGGACAGGGGACGGAGATACGCAGTATTTT.

J is TRBJ1-2 and V is TRBV19; 10 positions match TRBD1. CDR3 length: 13 amino acids. The V gene end was trimmed by 8 bases and the J gene end by 6 bases; junction bases not matched to a gene: 6. Germline V CDR1 and CDR2: LNHDA, SQIVND (reference sequence). This CDR3 is CASRTGTGDGYTF. CDR3 coding DNA: TGTGCCAGTCGGACCGGGACAGGGGATGGCTACACCTTC.

The gene calls are TRBV7-9 and TRBJ2-1; 7 positions match TRBD2. V trimming: 6 bases; J trimming: 14 bases; junction bases outside the gene matches: 10. Germline V gives CDR1 SEHNR, CDR2 FQNEAQ (reference sequence). The CDR3 length is 12 residues. CDR3 loop: CASSYSGGEEFF. As DNA, the CDR3 is TGTGCCAGCAGTTACTCGGGGGGTGAAGAGTTCTTC.

This chain links TRBV7-2 with TRBJ1-6, with 7 bases lining up with TRBD1. Germline CDR1 SGHTA, CDR2 FQGNSA. Unmatched junction bases numbered 8, after V lost 5 bases and J lost 7 bases. This CDR3 comprises 15 residues. The CDR3 sequence: CASSQTGTVNSPLHF. The CDR3, as DNA: TGTGCCAGCAGCCAAACCGGGACAGTCAATTCACCCCTCCACTTT.

The chain combines TRBV7-3 with TRBJ2-6; TRBD1 is a possible D gene (6 bases). Germline V gene data show CDR1 as SGHTA and CDR2 as FQGTGA. CDR3 length: 15 residues. With 5 bases removed from V and 2 bases from J, the gap between germline ends came to 10 bases. The CDR3 DNA reads TGTGCCAGCAGCCCAACAGGGCCTGGGGCCAACGTCCTGACTTTC. This gives the protein CASSPTGPGANVLTF. Variable domain in full (rest from reference TRBV7-3 and TRBJ2-6): GAGVSQTPSNKVTEKGKYVELRCDPISGHTALYWYRQSLGQGPEFLIYFQGTGAADDSGLPNDRFFAVRPEGSVSTLKIQRTERGDSAVYLCASSPTGPGANVLTFGAGSRLTVL.

This chain connects TRBV29-1 to TRBJ1-2; D may be TRBD1 (6 bases). This CDR3 is 12 amino acids long. Germline loops: CDR1 SQVTM, CDR2 ANQGSEA. Trimming took off 6 bases at V and 8 bases at J, with 16 bases between the two ends. CDR3 in DNA: TGCAGCGTCTCGGACAGAATCGGGGGCTACACCTTC. This codes for CSVSDRIGGYTF.

The rearrangement links TRBV6-1 to TRBJ1-5; D remains unclear. The CDR3 sequence is 14 residues long. The V end lost 6 bases, the J end lost 2 bases, and 11 bases lay between the germline ends. Germline-derived CDR1 and CDR2 are MNHNS and SASEGT. In nucleotides, the CDR3 is TGTGCCAGCAGCGGGGTTATAGGCAATCAGCCCCAGCATTTT. It translates to CASSGVIGNQPQHF.

J is TRBJ2-1 and V is TRBV7-9; 12 positions agree with TRBD2. Per germline, CDR1 SEHNR and CDR2 FQNEAQ (reference sequence). There are 14 residues in the CDR3. J gave up 7 bases and V 6 bases, and 4 bases lay outside the gene matches. DNA of the CDR3: TGTGCCAGCAGTATAACTAGCGGGGGGAATGAGCAGTTCTTC. Translating it yields CASSITSGGNEQFF.

This clone appeared once. V is TRBV4-1 and J is TRBJ2-3; D is ambiguous. Trimming pared 0 bases from V and 5 bases from J, leaving 15 bases between. Germline V lookup: CDR1 MGHRA, CDR2 YSYEKL. The CDR3 sequence is 16 residues long. In nucleotides, the CDR3 is TGCGCCAGCAGCCAAGAATGGAGCGTCTCCGGAGATACGCAGTATTTT. Translation gives CASSQEWSVSGDTQYF.